The source of this T cell receptor (beta chain) is a study of cytomegalovirus exposure and HLA in healthy donors. Notes on the study in general: Later analysis identified a missense DCLRE1C variant that was linked to TCR beta V- and J-gene trimming. A highly shared variant cluster was judged a likely technical artifact.

The CDR3 is 14 amino acids. Germline loops: CDR1 MRHNA, CDR2 SNTAGT. The trim removed 3 bases at V and 9 bases at J, leaving 8 bases unmatched. Donors were ostensibly healthy at sampling, although undocumented immune exposures were probable. The PCR ran on 60 Vbeta and 13 Jbeta primers. Libraries were prepared by immunoSEQ multiplex PCR; TCRdb keeps only in-frame clonotypes and omits some of them. This sample has 100,000 to 150,000 clones, with about 80% found just once. In its sample, this clone was seen once. Its antigen is still unknown. The clonotype originates from a boy aged 2 to 10 in good health and CMV-seronegative. The specimen sequenced was PBMCs. The J gene is TRBJ2-1, the V gene TRBV6-4; 7 bases are a match to TRBD2. The CDR3 DNA reads TGTGCCAGCAGTGAGGGGAGGGATATGCTTGAGCAGTTCTTC. The encoded protein is CASSEGRDMLEQFF.